A single T cell receptor (beta chain) is shown here with its context. The sample comes from a study of blood T cell repertoires in COVID-19. About the research overall: Sample material is recorded as cDNA or gDNA derived from T cells, B-cell-depleted T cells, or PBMCs.

Authors' data handling: Amplified reference gene primers provided the basis for estimating nucleated cell counts. TCRdb keeps only in-frame clones here, not all; method: immunoSEQ multiplex PCR. The V and J calls and clone size are taken from that table; D and trimming were inferred from the DNA. The sample lists 230,000 or so clones, 88% occurring once. This study enrolled people aged 18 to 89 from under 25 US geographic areas. The recovered donors of Cohort 3 showed two negative PCRs, clearance, or symptom resolution. This receptor was taken from a young woman who had recovered from COVID-19. The specimen was PBMCs or T cells enriched from blood (not recorded which).

The DNA of the CDR3 is TGTGCCAGCAGCGTACCGAACAGCATGAACACTGAAGCTTTCTTT. It codes for CASSVPNSMNTEAFF. The chain links TRBV9 to TRBJ1-1; D not resolved. The germline CDR1 and CDR2 sequences are SGDLS and YYNGEE. V lost 1 base and J lost 0, with 10 bases in between. The CDR3 is made up of 15 amino acids.